The 32 T cell receptor beta chains below were found in one sample sequenced in a study of blood T cell repertoires in COVID-19. The table came from immunoSEQ multiplex PCR; TCRdb's copy has only in-frame clones and leaves some out. The sample yields about 95,000 clones, around 80% seen once. Source material: peripheral blood. Receptors originate from a human donor in a cohort sampled during active COVID-19.

This clone was seen a handful of times. The V gene is TRBV10-1, the J gene TRBJ2-1; TRBD2 matches 14 bases. The length of the CDR3 is 17 residues. Germline V gene sequence: CDR1 WNHNN, CDR2 SYGVQD (reference sequence). Losses at the gene ends were 2 bases for V and 3 bases for J; bases not matched to a gene: 3. Here the CDR3 reads CASSEGLAGGLYNEQFF. The CDR3 nucleotides read TGCGCCAGCAGTGAGGGACTAGCGGGAGGACTCTACAATGAGCAGTTCTTC.

This clone was observed once. The chain combines TRBV7-2 with TRBJ1-2, with 7 positions matching TRBD1. V was clipped by 4 bases and J by 0 bases; unmatched bases: 5. This CDR3 spans 15 amino acids. Germline V gives CDR1 SGHTA, CDR2 FQGNSA. The CDR3, as DNA: TGTGCCAGCAGCTCTGACAGGGCAGCTAACTATGGCTACACCTTC. It codes for CASSSDRAANYGYTF.

The chain recombines TRBV15 with TRBJ2-2; D uncertain. CDR1 LNHNV and CDR2 YYDKDF come from the germline V gene (reference sequence). V was cut by 4 bases and J by 0 bases, with 6 bases left in between. This CDR3 has 14 residues. DNA of the CDR3: TGTGCCACCAGCATAGACGCGAACACCGGGGAGCTGTTTTTT. Translating gives CATSIDANTGELFF.

This clone was counted a few times. V usage is TRBV5-4 and J usage is TRBJ2-2; TRBD2 matches at 13 bases. Germline lookup yields CDR1 SGHNT and CDR2 YYREEE (reference sequence). Trimming cost V 4 bases and J 4 bases; bases outside gene matches: 1. The CDR3 is 15 amino acids. CDR3 residues: CASSTSGGATGELFF. The CDR3 DNA follows: TGTGCCAGCAGCACTAGCGGGGGGGCCACCGGGGAGCTGTTTTTT.

Turning to this clone: A junction boundary mismatches the germline segment, possibly from a read error. The gene calls are TRBV5-1 and TRBJ2-1; TRBD2 matches at 7 bases. Germline loops: CDR1 SGHRS, CDR2 YFSETQ. The CDR3 runs to 14 residues. CDR3 in amino acids: CASSPTSSDNEQFF. CDR3 bases: TGCGCCAGCAGCCCGACTAGCTCCGACAATGAGCAGTTCTTC.

The chain carries TRBV20-1 and TRBJ1-2; no clear D gene. V was cut by 3 bases and J by 8 bases, with 10 bases left in between. Germline V gives CDR1 DFQATT, CDR2 SNEGSKA (reference sequence). The CDR3 extends over 11 amino acids. This CDR3 is CSARPVEGYTF. The CDR3 DNA sequence: TGCAGTGCTAGGCCCGTAGAAGGCTACACCTTC.

This rearrangement joins TRBV12-3 or TRBV12-4 to TRBJ1-2; the match to TRBD1 covers 7 bases. V lost 6 bases, J lost 5 bases, and 6 bases stayed unmatched. The CDR3 is 13 residues long. CDR3 protein: CASSQDRNYGYTF. The CDR3 DNA sequence: TGTGCCAGCAGCCAGGACAGGAATTATGGCTACACCTTC.

The chain recombines TRBV9 with TRBJ1-4, with no clear D. The CDR3 is 17 residues long. Germline V CDR1 and CDR2: SGDLS, YYNGEE. Trimming cost V 4 bases and J 0 bases, with 16 bases left between them. As DNA, the CDR3 is TGTGCCAGCAGCCCACAAGGAGGTAGTGCAACTAATGAAAAACTGTTTTTT. It yields the protein CASSPQGGSATNEKLFF.

The chain is built from TRBV19 and TRBJ1-3; D ambiguous. From germline, CDR1 is LNHDA and CDR2 SQIVND (reference sequence). The CDR3 has 13 amino acids. V lost 4 bases to trimming and J lost 4 bases, with 8 bases between them. CDR3 nucleotide sequence: TGTGCCAGTAGTACCCACAACGGAAACACCATATATTTT. It yields the protein CASSTHNGNTIYF.

In its sample, this clone was seen a few times. The CDR3 sequence: CASSPRQGEGSPLHF. CDR3 DNA: TGTGCCAGCAGCCCCAGACAGGGGGAGGGCTCACCCCTCCACTTT. The chain employs TRBV7-8 and TRBJ1-6, with 9 bases identical to TRBD1. Germline-derived CDR1 and CDR2 are SGHVS and FQNEAQ. J lost 10 bases, V lost 5 bases, and 9 bases had no gene match. This CDR3 contains 15 residues.

This clone showed up just once. This sequence joins TRBV5-1 and TRBJ2-6; 7 positions match TRBD1. The CDR3 runs 16 residues. From germline, CDR1 is SGHRS and CDR2 YFSETQ. With V trimmed by 4 bases and J by 1 base, 5 bases remained unmatched. The chain's CDR3 is CASSVPQGSGANVLTF. The CDR3 coding sequence is TGCGCCAGCAGCGTACCACAGGGGTCTGGGGCCAACGTCCTGACTTTC.

The chain joins TRBV27 to TRBJ2-7; TRBD2 might be the D (6 bases). CDR1 is MNHEY, CDR2 SMNVEV, per germline (reference sequence). The CDR3 has 15 residues. Trimming cost V 2 bases and J 0 bases, with 11 bases left between them. This CDR3 reads CASSLKRDSSYEQYF. For the CDR3, the DNA is TGTGCCAGCAGTTTAAAACGGGACTCCTCCTACGAGCAGTACTTC.

This CDR3 is CASSRTRLETQYF. CDR3 nucleotide sequence: TGTGCCAGTAGCCGGACTCGCCTGGAGACCCAGTACTTC. The chain recombines TRBV19 with TRBJ2-5; D might be TRBD2 (5 bases). The CDR3 is 13 residues long. CDR1 is LNHDA, CDR2 SQIVND, per germline (reference sequence). V lost 6 bases, J lost 5 bases, and 13 bases lay in between.

The V call is TRBV29-1, the J call TRBJ2-3; D remains unclear. The CDR3 contains 16 residues. Trimming removed 3 bases from V and 0 bases from J, with 16 bases in between. Germline CDR1 SQVTM, CDR2 ANQGSEA. The DNA of the CDR3 is TGCAGCGTTGACACATGGGCGACACACAGCACAGATACGCAGTATTTT. Translation: CSVDTWATHSTDTQYF.

The chain has TRBV7-9 and TRBJ1-6; 8 positions agree with TRBD1. The trim removed 5 bases at V and 7 bases at J, leaving 4 bases unmatched. This CDR3 has 14 amino acids. In germline, CDR1 is SEHNR, CDR2 FQNEAQ (reference sequence). The CDR3 nucleotides are TGTGCCAGCAGCCGACAGGGGCCCAATTCACCCCTCCACTTT. This gives the protein CASSRQGPNSPLHF.

The CDR3 DNA sequence: TGTGCCACCATCACCGACAGGGGAATCCAAAACATTCAGTACTTC. It specifies CATITDRGIQNIQYF. The chain has TRBV6-5 and TRBJ2-4, with 8 positions matching TRBD1. There are 15 residues in the CDR3. The germline V gene encodes CDR1 MNHEY and CDR2 SVGAGI. Trimming removed 10 bases from V and 5 bases from J; junction bases left unmatched: 13.

CDR3 DNA sequence: TGTGCCAGCAGCTTTGGCAGCTCCTATAATTCACCCCTCCACTTT. Protein product: CASSFGSSYNSPLHF. The chain recombines TRBV7-9 with TRBJ1-6, with D hard to call. The CDR3 spans 15 residues. Trimming took 3 bases from V and 0 from J, leaving 6 bases between them. Germline V gives CDR1 SEHNR, CDR2 FQNEAQ (reference sequence).

On this clone: Different DNA sequences within this sample yield the same CDR3. The V call is TRBV28, the J call TRBJ1-5; 8 bases map to TRBD1. Losses at the gene ends were 6 bases for V and 5 bases for J; bases not matched to a gene: 6. CDR3 length: 14 residues. Germline-derived CDR1 and CDR2 are MDHEN and SYDVKM. The CDR3 nucleotides are TGTGCCAGCAGCCCCGGGACAGGAGATCAGCCCCAGCATTTT. Protein sequence: CASSPGTGDQPQHF.

This clone has just one count. In nucleotides, the CDR3 is TGTGCCAGCAGAGCCGGACTAGCGGGAGGTCAGCATGAGCAGTTCTTC. Residues: CASRAGLAGGQHEQFF. The V and J genes are TRBV2 and TRBJ2-1; TRBD2 agrees at 14 bases. This CDR3 is built from 16 residues. V shed 6 bases and J 8 bases; nucleotides not matched to a gene: 9. Germline CDR1 reads SNHLY; CDR2 reads FYNNEI.

The rearrangement joins TRBV4-2 to TRBJ2-5, with D possibly being TRBD2 (5 bases). The CDR3 is 16 residues long. V was trimmed by 4 bases and J by 0 bases, leaving 15 bases between them. Per germline, CDR1 LGHNA and CDR2 YNFKEQ. For the CDR3, the DNA is TGTGCCAGCAGCCTAGGGTTTACGCGGGACCAAGAGACCCAGTACTTC. It encodes CASSLGFTRDQETQYF.

CDR3 amino acids: CASSFSGAYEQYF. The CDR3 region has the DNA TGCGCCAGCAGCTTTAGCGGGGCCTACGAGCAGTACTTC. The J gene is TRBJ2-7, the V gene TRBV5-1; 8 nucleotides align to TRBD2. J lost 2 bases, V lost 2 bases, and 0 bases had no gene match. Germline CDR1 SGHRS, CDR2 YFSETQ. CDR3 length: 13 residues.

The chain carries TRBV12-5 and TRBJ2-6, with D unresolved. The CDR3 is 13 residues long. CDR1 is LGHNT and CDR2 is FRNRAP in the germline V gene. Trimming pared 7 bases from V and 0 bases from J, leaving 4 bases between. CDR3 loop: CASEPSGANVLTF. CDR3 in DNA: TGTGCTAGTGAGCCCTCTGGGGCCAACGTCCTGACTTTC.

The chain has TRBV27 and TRBJ2-1, with a weak D call TRBD1 (6 bases). The CDR3 length is 16 residues. V lost 2 bases and J lost 3, with 14 bases in between. The germline gives CDR1 MNHEY, CDR2 SMNVEV (reference sequence). The CDR3 region is CASSLKSTGHYNEQFF. The CDR3 region has the DNA TGTGCCAGCAGTTTAAAATCGACAGGCCACTACAATGAGCAGTTCTTC.

The chain joins TRBV5-8 to TRBJ1-2; TRBD1 matches at 8 bases. CDR1 SGHTS and CDR2 YDEGEE come from the germline V gene. Germline trimming cut 0 bases from V and 3 bases from J; bases unmatched to any gene: 4. The CDR3 has 15 amino acids. The CDR3 here is CASSLVQGADYGYTF. Written as DNA, the CDR3 is TGTGCCAGCAGCTTGGTCCAGGGGGCGGACTATGGCTACACCTTC.

The chain has TRBV18 and TRBJ2-2; 9 bases are a match to TRBD2. This CDR3 comprises 18 residues. Germline-derived CDR1 and CDR2 are KGHSH and LQKENI. With V trimmed by 4 bases and J by 3 bases, 12 bases remained unmatched. The CDR3, as DNA: TGTGCCAGCTCACGGATGGCGAGTAGCGGGAGTGACACCGGGGAGCTGTTTTTT. Protein product: CASSRMASSGSDTGELFF.

The chain recombines TRBV28 with TRBJ2-7; 9 nucleotides agree with TRBD2. The CDR3 has 16 residues. V trimming: 1 base; J trimming: 3 bases; junction bases outside the gene matches: 7. Germline V CDR1 and CDR2: MDHEN, SYDVKM. This CDR3 reads CASSLYRGRGDYEQYF. For the CDR3, the DNA is TGTGCCAGCAGTTTATACCGCGGGAGGGGGGACTACGAGCAGTACTTC.

The chain joins TRBV18 to TRBJ2-7, with TRBD1 matching 8 bases. CDR3 length equals 14 residues. Germline values: CDR1 KGHSH, CDR2 LQKENI. The V and J ends lost 3 bases and 0 bases, in that order; junction bases with no gene match: 1. The CDR3 sequence is CASSPTGGSYEQYF. For the CDR3, the DNA is TGTGCCAGCTCACCCACAGGGGGCTCCTACGAGCAGTACTTC.

The chain employs TRBV16 and TRBJ2-3; weak D call: TRBD1 (5 bases). V gave up 4 bases and J gave up 4 bases, with 15 bases separating them. Germline CDR1 reads KGHSY; CDR2 reads FQNENV. The CDR3 spans 15 residues. Written as DNA, the CDR3 is TGTGCCAGCAGCCGGCTAGGGGTCCGCCCAGATACGCAGTATTTT. Protein: CASSRLGVRPDTQYF. Filled out from reference TRBV16 and TRBJ2-3, the complete variable domain reads GEEVAQTPKHLVRGEGQKAKLYCAPIKGHSYVFWYQQVLKNEFKFLISFQNENVFDETGMPKERFSAKCLPNSPCSLEIQATKLEDSAVYFCASSRLGVRPDTQYFGPGTRLTVL.

The chain carries TRBV27 and TRBJ1-1, with D tentatively TRBD1 (5 bases). Germline V gene sequence: CDR1 MNHEY, CDR2 SMNVEV (reference sequence). Trimming took 4 bases from V and 8 from J, leaving 14 bases between them. This CDR3 region has 13 residues. The CDR3 spells CASSSPRKGEAFF. As DNA, the CDR3 is TGTGCCAGCAGTTCCCCTCGGAAGGGGGAAGCTTTCTTT.

A few counts support this clone. The V call is TRBV7-3, the J call TRBJ1-1, with 8 bases lining up with TRBD1. Trimming took 2 bases from V and 1 from J; bases not matched to a gene: 3. There are 15 residues in the CDR3. Looked up from germline, CDR1 is SGHTA and CDR2 is FQGTGA. In DNA form, the CDR3 reads TGTGCCAGCAGCTTAGACAGGGGAAAGAACACTGAAGCTTTCTTT. Translated: CASSLDRGKNTEAFF.

This chain connects TRBV5-1 to TRBJ2-1; 8 bases map to TRBD2. Germline trimming cut 2 bases from V and 4 bases from J; bases unmatched to any gene: 8. The length of the CDR3 is 16 residues. Per germline, CDR1 SGHRS and CDR2 YFSETQ. The CDR3 here is CASSLISGSGYNEQFF. The CDR3 bases are TGCGCCAGCAGCTTAATAAGCGGGAGTGGGTACAATGAGCAGTTCTTC.

This clone appeared a single time. The chain is built from TRBV27 and TRBJ2-7; 9 nucleotides match TRBD1. The V gene end was trimmed by 5 bases and the J gene end by 2 bases; junction bases not matched to a gene: 7. The CDR3 length is 15 residues. In germline, CDR1 is MNHEY, CDR2 SMNVEV (reference sequence). CDR3 sequence: CASSKPGQGTYEQYF. DNA of the CDR3: TGTGCCAGCAGTAAACCGGGACAGGGTACCTACGAGCAGTACTTC.